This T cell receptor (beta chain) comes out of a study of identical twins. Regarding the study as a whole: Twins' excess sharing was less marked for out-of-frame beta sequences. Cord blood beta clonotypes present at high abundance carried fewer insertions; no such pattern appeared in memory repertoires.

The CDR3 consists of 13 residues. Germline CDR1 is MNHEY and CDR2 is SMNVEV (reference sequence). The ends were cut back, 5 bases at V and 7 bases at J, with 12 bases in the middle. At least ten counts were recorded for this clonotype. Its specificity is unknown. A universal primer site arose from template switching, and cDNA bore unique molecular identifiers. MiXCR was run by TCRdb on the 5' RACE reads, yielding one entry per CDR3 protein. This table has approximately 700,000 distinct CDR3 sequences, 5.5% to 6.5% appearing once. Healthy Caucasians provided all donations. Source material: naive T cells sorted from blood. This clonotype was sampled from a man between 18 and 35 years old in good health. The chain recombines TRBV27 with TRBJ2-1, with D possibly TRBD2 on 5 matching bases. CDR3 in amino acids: CASSPRDANEQFF. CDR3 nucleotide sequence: TGTGCCAGCAGTCCCCGGGATGCTAATGAGCAGTTCTTC.